The 6 T cell receptor beta chains in this list originate from one sample, sequenced in a study of cytomegalovirus exposure and HLA in healthy donors. The PCR had 60 Vbeta and 13 Jbeta primers. The repertoire was sequenced with immunoSEQ multiplex PCR; TCRdb's copy has only in-frame clones and lacks some. Among 55,000 to 70,000 clones listed, more than 75% were seen once. The sample consisted of PBMCs. The receptors stem from a male donor in good health and CMV-seronegative.

The rearrangement uses TRBV7-9 and TRBJ2-1; D is perhaps TRBD1 (5 bases). V dropped 8 bases and J dropped 7 bases, with 9 bases sitting between them. This CDR3 spans 11 amino acids. Germline lookup yields CDR1 SEHNR and CDR2 FQNEAQ (reference sequence). The CDR3 protein is CASDSRNEQFF. The CDR3 region has the DNA TGTGCCAGCGACAGTCGAAATGAGCAGTTCTTC.

The chain employs TRBV7-9 and TRBJ1-2; D may be TRBD1 (6 bases). The CDR3 loop spans 15 amino acids. From germline, CDR1 is SEHNR and CDR2 FQNEAQ (reference sequence). The germline V and J ends were trimmed by 1 base and 4 bases, with 13 bases remaining between them. The CDR3 region has the DNA TGTGCCAGCAGCTTAGTGACAGGACCTGCCTATGGCTACACCTTC. Translating it yields CASSLVTGPAYGYTF.

This chain links TRBV5-8 with TRBJ2-3; TRBD2 matches 12 bases. Unmatched junction bases numbered 5, after V lost 0 bases and J lost 3 bases. This CDR3 spans 17 amino acids. The V gene's germline CDR1 is SGHTS and CDR2 YDEGEE. CDR3 DNA: TGTGCCAGCAGCTTGGCCCTACTAGCGGGGGGAACAGATACGCAGTATTTT. The encoded protein is CASSLALLAGGTDTQYF.

V and J are TRBV6-1 and TRBJ2-4; TRBD1 agrees at 7 bases. The germline gives CDR1 MNHNS, CDR2 SASEGT. This CDR3 comprises 18 residues. The junction had 12 bases not matched to a gene; V was cut back by 4 bases and J by 0 bases. In DNA form, the CDR3 reads TGTGCCAGCAGTGGGGGGACAGTCTTGATTTTAGCCAAAAACATTCAGTACTTC. Residues: CASSGGTVLILAKNIQYF.

This chain links TRBV6-1 with TRBJ2-3; D not resolved. This CDR3 has 14 residues. In germline, CDR1 is MNHNS, CDR2 SASEGT. With 4 bases removed from V and 2 bases from J, the gap between germline ends came to 10 bases. The CDR3 DNA is TGTGCCAGCAGTGGGCTCACCGACACAGATACGCAGTATTTT. It codes for CASSGLTDTDTQYF.

The chain links TRBV5-4 to TRBJ2-7; TRBD2 aligns across 9 bases. The CDR3 covers 15 residues. V gave up 2 bases and J gave up 1 base; unmatched junction bases: 4. Germline assignment: CDR1 SGHNT and CDR2 YYREEE (reference sequence). The CDR3 loop is CASSLKRGESYEQYF. Here the CDR3 DNA reads TGTGCCAGCAGCTTAAAGCGGGGGGAATCCTACGAGCAGTACTTC.